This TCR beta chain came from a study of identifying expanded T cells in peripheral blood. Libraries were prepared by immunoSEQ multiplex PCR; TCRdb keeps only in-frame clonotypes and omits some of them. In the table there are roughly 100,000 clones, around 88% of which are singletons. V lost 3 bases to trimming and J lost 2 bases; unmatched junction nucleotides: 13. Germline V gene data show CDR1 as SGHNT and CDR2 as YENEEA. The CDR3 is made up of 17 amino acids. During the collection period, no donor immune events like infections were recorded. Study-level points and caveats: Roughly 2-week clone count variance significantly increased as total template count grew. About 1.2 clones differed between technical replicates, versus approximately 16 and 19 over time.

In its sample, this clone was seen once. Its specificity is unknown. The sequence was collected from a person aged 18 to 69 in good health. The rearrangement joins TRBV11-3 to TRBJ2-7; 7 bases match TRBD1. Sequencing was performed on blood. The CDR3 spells CASSFSEEDRKPYEQYF. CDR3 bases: TGTGCCAGCAGCTTCTCCGAAGAGGACAGGAAACCCTACGAGCAGTACTTC.